The present T cell receptor beta chain was sequenced within a study of CD8 T cells in Susac syndrome. Findings and caveats of the study: The number of individuals included in the study's TCR sequencing and HLA analysis was acknowledged as relatively small.

Turning to this clonotype: What it recognizes is unknown.

Random hexamers were used to reverse transcribe an amount of roughly 0.45 to 1 ug RNA. Each CDR3 protein is one row after TCRdb ran MiXCR on the immunoSEQ multiplex PCR reads. Of tens of thousands of distinct CDR3 sequences listed, nearly 96% are singletons. Those who served as multiple sclerosis controls were treatment-naive patients with stable or active relapsing-remitting disease. Per the germline V gene, CDR1 is MNHEY and CDR2 is SVGAGI. After removal of 7 bases from V and 3 bases from J, the junction contained 11 bases not matched to a gene. The CDR3 runs to 15 residues. The TCR originated in a human donor with multiple sclerosis. The sequencing input was CD4+ T cells from PBMCs. This rearrangement joins TRBV6-5 to TRBJ1-1; 7 bases are a match to TRBD1. CDR3 DNA sequence: TGTGCCAGCATGGGCAGGGGGGCGGGAGACACTGAAGCTTTCTTT. Its protein product is CASMGRGAGDTEAFF.